The present TCR beta chain was sequenced within a study of blood T cell repertoires in COVID-19. Across the whole study: Samples representing acute and convalescent COVID-19 were sourced from the United States, Italy and Spain.

TCRdb's copy holds only in-frame clones and misses some; the assay was immunoSEQ multiplex PCR. In the table there are about 260,000 clones, 80% to 90% of which are singletons. The CDR3 contains 16 residues. The trim removed 3 bases at V and 4 bases at J, leaving 6 bases unmatched. Per the germline V gene, CDR1 is KGHSH and CDR2 is LQKENI. Material: PBMCs or T cells enriched from blood (not recorded which). The chain carries TRBV18 and TRBJ2-2, with 9 nucleotides matching TRBD2. The clonotype originates from a woman aged 30 to 39 with acute COVID-19. The CDR3 spells CASSPGLATITGELFF. The CDR3 region has the DNA TGTGCCAGCTCACCTGGACTAGCGACGATCACCGGGGAGCTGTTTTTT.